This T cell receptor beta chain derives from a study of T cell responses to AZD1222 COVID-19 vaccine. The protocol was immunoSEQ multiplex PCR, while the TCRdb copy is restricted to in-frame clones and leaves out a portion. This table holds roughly 110,000 clones, approximately 89% found once. This clone has a single count. Its antigen is as yet unknown. Findings of the study overall: Repertoires were collected only later (after the peak T cell response had occurred). The study identified only five to seven AZD1222 recipients as seropositive at baseline. White British donors predominated, females outnumbered males, and clonal diversity was possibly underestimated.

This receptor was obtained from an adult in good health. Here the sequenced sample was peripheral blood, taken on day 0 of AZD1222 vaccination.

The CDR3 nucleotides read TGCGCCAGCAGCCCACTCCCAGGGGGCGGGTATGGCTACACCTTC. It is translated as CASSPLPGGGYGYTF. The chain couples TRBV5-1 to TRBJ1-2, with TRBD1 identical over 8 bases. This CDR3 is built from 15 residues. V lost 4 bases to trimming and J lost 5 bases; unmatched junction nucleotides: 10. Germline V gene sequence: CDR1 SGHRS, CDR2 YFSETQ.